This T cell receptor beta chain was observed in a study of shared clonotypes between healthy human individuals. Study conclusions and caveats: Incomplete sequencing of sorted subsets was indicated by rarefaction despite large depth. Sampling used blood alone; tissue repertoires probably differ. Researchers found naive subsets generally carried larger estimated richness than memory subsets. Among donors, the sharing of clonotypes was expected to be influenced by sequencing depth.

As to this clone: Its cognate antigen is unknown.

Cells designated naive CD8 were CD45RO-negative and were positively selected for CCR7, with terminally differentiated effector memory CD45RA+ cells excluded. The method was immunoSEQ multiplex PCR; TCRdb's version includes in-frame clones alone and lacks a portion of them. The repertoire consists of about 2.2 million clones, with just over 90% occurring once and the leading ten covering around 1.7%. The clonotype originates from a man aged 18 to 29 in good health. Some clones in this sample may be carry-over from other donors' samples. The sample consisted of naive CD8+ T cells from PBMCs.

CDR3 sequence (DNA): TGTGCCAGCAGCCCCTCCGGGGCCGGAGAGACCCAGTACTTC. This gives the protein CASSPSGAGETQYF. The chain links TRBV7-8 to TRBJ2-5; D could derive from TRBD1 or TRBD2 (5 bases each). CDR1 and CDR2 from the germline V gene are SGHVS and FQNEAQ. V was shortened by 5 bases and J by 4 bases, with 14 bases between the two germline ends. This CDR3 has 14 amino acids.